This entry is about one TCR beta chain. Per the germline V gene, CDR1 is SGHAT and CDR2 is FQNNGV. Trimming took 5 bases from V and 4 from J, leaving 11 bases between them. The CDR3 runs 14 residues. How the authors handled the data: By means of reference gene primer amplification, nucleated cell counts were estimated. TCRdb's table, derived via immunoSEQ multiplex PCR, lists solely in-frame clones and lacks some. The DNA was the basis for D and trimming; V, J and clone size are from that table. The sample consists of about 120,000 clones, 60% to 85% of them appearing once. This sample stems from a study of blood T cell repertoires in COVID-19. Across the whole study: COVID-19 samples from acute and convalescent phases originated in the United States, Italy and Spain.

Material: peripheral blood. The receptor's source is a human donor with acute or convalescent COVID-19. The donor label of this sample is uncertain. This chain uses TRBV11-2 with TRBJ1-4; D unclear. CDR3 bases: TGTGCCAGCAGCCCCGGGAGAAATAATGAAAAACTGTTTTTT. Its protein product is CASSPGRNNEKLFF.